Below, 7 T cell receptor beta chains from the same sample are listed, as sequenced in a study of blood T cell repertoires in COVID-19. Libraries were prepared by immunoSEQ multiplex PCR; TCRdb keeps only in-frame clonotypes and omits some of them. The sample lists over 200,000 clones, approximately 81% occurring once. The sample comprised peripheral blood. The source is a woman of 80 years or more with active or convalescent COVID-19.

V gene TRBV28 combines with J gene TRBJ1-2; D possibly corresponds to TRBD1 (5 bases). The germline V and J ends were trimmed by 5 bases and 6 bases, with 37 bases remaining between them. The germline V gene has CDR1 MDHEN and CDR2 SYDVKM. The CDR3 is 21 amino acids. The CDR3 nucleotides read TGTGCCAGCAGTCCAACCACAGGCGTTAAATGGCTAGTAAAGGCGTTAAATGGCTACACCTTC. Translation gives CASSPTTGVKWLVKALNGYTF.

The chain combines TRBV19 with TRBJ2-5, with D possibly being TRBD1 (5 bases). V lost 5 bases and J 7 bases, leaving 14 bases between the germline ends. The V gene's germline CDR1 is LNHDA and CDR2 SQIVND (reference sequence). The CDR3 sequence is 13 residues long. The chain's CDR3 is CASSALGQGTQYF. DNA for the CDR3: TGTGCCAGTAGTGCCCTAGGGCAGGGGACCCAGTACTTC.

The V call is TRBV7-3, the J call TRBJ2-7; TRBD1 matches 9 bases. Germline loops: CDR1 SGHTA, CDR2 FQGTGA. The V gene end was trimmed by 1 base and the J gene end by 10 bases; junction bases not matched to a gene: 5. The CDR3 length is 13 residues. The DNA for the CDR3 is TGTGCCAGCAGCTTAAGGACAGGGGCCGCTCAGTACTTC. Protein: CASSLRTGAAQYF.

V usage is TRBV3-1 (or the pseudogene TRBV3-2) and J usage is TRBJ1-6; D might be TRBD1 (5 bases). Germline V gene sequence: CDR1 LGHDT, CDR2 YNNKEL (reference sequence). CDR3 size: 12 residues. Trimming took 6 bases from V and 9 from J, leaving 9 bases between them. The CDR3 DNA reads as TGTGCCAGCAGTCAGGGCCCTTCACCCCTCCACTTT. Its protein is CASSQGPSPLHF.

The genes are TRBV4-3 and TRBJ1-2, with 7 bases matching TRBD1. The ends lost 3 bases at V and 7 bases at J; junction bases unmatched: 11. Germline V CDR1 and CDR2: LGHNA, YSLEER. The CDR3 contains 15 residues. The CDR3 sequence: CASSQASGPGGGYTF. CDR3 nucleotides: TGCGCCAGCAGCCAGGCCAGTGGCCCAGGGGGTGGCTACACCTTC.

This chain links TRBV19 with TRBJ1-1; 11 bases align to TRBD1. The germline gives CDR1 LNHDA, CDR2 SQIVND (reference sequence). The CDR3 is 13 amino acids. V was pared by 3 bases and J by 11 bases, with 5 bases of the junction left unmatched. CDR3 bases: TGTGCCAGTAGTATGGGACAGGGGGATCGGGCTTTCTTT. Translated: CASSMGQGDRAFF.

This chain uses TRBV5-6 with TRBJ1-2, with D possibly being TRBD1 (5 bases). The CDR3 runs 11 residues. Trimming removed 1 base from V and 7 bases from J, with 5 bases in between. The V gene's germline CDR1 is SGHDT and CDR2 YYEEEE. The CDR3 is CASSLQGGYTF. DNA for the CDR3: TGTGCCAGCAGCTTGCAGGGTGGCTACACCTTC.